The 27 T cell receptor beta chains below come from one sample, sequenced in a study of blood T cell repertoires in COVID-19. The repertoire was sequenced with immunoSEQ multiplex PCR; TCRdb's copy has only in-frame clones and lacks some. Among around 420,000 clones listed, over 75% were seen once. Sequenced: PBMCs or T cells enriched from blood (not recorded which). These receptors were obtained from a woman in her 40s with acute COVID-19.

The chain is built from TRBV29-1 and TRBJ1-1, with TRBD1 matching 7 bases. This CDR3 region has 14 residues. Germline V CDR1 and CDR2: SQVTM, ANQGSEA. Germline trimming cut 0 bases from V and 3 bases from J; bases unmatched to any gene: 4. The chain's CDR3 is CSVEDDREDTEAFF. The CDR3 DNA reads TGCAGCGTTGAAGACGACAGGGAGGACACTGAAGCTTTCTTT.

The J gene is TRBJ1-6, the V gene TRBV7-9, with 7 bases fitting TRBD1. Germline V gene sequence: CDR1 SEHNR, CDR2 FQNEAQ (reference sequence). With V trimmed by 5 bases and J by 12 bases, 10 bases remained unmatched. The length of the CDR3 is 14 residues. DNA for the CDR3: TGTGCCAGCAGCCTCCAACAGGGGAGTGTACCCCTCCACTTT. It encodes CASSLQQGSVPLHF. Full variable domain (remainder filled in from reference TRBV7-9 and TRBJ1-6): DTGVSQNPRHKITKRGQNVTFRCDPISEHNRLYWYRQTLGQGPEFLTYFQNEAQLEKSRLLSDRFSAERPKGSFSTLEIQRTEQGDSAMYLCASSLQQGSVPLHFGNGTRLTVT.

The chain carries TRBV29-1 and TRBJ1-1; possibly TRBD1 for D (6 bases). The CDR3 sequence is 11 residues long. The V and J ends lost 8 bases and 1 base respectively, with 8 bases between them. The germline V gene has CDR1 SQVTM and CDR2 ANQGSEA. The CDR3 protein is CSSGQNTEAFF. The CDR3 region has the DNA TGCAGCTCGGGACAGAACACTGAAGCTTTCTTT.

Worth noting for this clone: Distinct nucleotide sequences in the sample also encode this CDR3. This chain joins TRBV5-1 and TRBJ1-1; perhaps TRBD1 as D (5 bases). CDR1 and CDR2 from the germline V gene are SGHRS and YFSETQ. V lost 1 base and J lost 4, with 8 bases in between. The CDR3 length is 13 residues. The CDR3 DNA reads TGCGCCAGCAGCTTGCAGGGCAGCACTGAAGCTTTCTTT. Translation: CASSLQGSTEAFF.

CDR3 protein: CATSTGTSGSYNEQFF. The CDR3, as DNA: TGTGCCACCAGCACAGGGACTAGCGGTTCATACAATGAGCAGTTCTTC. The V call is TRBV15, the J call TRBJ2-1; TRBD2 matches at 11 bases. The CDR3 spans 16 residues. Germline V gene data show CDR1 as LNHNV and CDR2 as YYDKDF (reference sequence). The J segment lost 4 bases and the V segment lost 4 bases, leaving 6 bases of the junction unmatched.

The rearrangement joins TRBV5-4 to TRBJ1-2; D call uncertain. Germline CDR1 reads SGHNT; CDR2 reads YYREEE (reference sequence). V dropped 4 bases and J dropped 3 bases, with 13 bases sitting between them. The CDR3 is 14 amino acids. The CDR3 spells CASSPGADYYGYTF. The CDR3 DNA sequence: TGTGCCAGCAGCCCTGGAGCGGATTACTATGGCTACACCTTC.

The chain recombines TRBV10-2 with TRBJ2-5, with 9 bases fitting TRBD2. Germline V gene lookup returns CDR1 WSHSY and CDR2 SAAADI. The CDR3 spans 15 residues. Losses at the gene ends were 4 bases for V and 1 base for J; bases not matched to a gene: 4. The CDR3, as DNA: TGCGCCAGCAGTGGCCTAGCGGGGACCCAAGAGACCCAGTACTTC. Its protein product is CASSGLAGTQETQYF.

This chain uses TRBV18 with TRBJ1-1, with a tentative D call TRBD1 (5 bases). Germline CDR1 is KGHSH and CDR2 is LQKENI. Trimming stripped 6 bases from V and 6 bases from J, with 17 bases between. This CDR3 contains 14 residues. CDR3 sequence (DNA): TGTGCCAGCTCTTCCGGGGACGGCGGGGCTGAAGCTTTCTTT. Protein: CASSSGDGGAEAFF. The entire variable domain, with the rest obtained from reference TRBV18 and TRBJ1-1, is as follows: NAGVMQNPRHLVRRRGQEARLRCSPMKGHSHVYWYRQLPEEGLKFMVYLQKENIIDESGMPKERFSAEFPKEGPSILRIQQVVRGDSAAYFCASSSGDGGAEAFFGQGTRLTVV.

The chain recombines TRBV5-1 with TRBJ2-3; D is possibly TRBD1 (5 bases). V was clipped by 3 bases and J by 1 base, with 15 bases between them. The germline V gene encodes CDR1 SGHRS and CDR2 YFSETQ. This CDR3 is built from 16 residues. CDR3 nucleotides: TGCGCCAGCAGCTCCCAGGGTGGTTTTGGCACAGATACGCAGTATTTT. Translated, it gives CASSSQGGFGTDTQYF.

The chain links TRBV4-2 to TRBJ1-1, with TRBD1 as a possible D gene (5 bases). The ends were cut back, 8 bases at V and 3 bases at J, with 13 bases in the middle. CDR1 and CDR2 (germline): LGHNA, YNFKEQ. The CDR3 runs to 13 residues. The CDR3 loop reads CASAGGGYTEAFF. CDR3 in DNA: TGTGCCAGCGCGGGTGGGGGGTACACTGAAGCTTTCTTT.

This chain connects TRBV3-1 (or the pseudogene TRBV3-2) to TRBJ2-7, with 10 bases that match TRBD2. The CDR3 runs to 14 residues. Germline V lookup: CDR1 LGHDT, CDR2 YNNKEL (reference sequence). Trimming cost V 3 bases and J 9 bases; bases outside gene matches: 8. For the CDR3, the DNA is TGTGCCAGCAGCCAGAGCGGGGGGGCGATCGGGCAGTACTTC. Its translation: CASSQSGGAIGQYF.

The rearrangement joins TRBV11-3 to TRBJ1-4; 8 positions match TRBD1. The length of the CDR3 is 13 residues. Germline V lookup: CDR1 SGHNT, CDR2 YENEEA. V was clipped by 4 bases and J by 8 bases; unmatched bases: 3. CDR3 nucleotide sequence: TGTGCCAGCAGCTCCGGACAGGGAGAAAAACTGTTTTTT. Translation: CASSSGQGEKLFF.

This CDR3 is CAWSVRRNSPLHF. The CDR3 nucleotides read TGTGCCTGGAGTGTAAGGAGGAATTCACCCCTCCACTTT. The rearrangement joins TRBV30 to TRBJ1-6; D gene ambiguous. The CDR3 sequence is 13 residues long. Germline V CDR1 and CDR2: GTSNPN, SVGIG (reference sequence). V was clipped by 0 bases and J by 7 bases, with 7 bases between them.

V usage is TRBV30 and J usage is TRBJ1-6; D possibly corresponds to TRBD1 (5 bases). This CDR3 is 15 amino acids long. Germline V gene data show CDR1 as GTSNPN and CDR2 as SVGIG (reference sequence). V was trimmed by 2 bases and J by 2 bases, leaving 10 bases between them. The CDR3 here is CAWSMRQTYNSPLHF. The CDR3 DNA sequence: TGTGCCTGGAGTATGAGACAGACCTATAATTCACCCCTCCACTTT.

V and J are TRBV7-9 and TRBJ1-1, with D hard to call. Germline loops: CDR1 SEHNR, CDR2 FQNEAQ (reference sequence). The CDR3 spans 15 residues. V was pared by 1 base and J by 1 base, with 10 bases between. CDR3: CASSLGGLPNTEAFF. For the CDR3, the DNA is TGTGCCAGCAGCTTAGGTGGACTCCCGAACACTGAAGCTTTCTTT.

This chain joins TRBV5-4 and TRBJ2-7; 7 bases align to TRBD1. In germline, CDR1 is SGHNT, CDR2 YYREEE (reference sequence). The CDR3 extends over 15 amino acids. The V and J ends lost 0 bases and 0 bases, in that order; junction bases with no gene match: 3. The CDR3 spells CASSLVRQGSYEQYF. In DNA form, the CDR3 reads TGTGCCAGCAGCTTGGTGAGACAGGGCTCCTACGAGCAGTACTTC. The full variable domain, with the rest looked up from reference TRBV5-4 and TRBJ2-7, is ETGVTQSPTHLIKTRGQQVTLRCSSQSGHNTVSWYQQALGQGPQFIFQYYREEENGRGNFPPRFSGLQFPNYSSELNVNALELDDSALYLCASSLVRQGSYEQYFGPGTRLTVT.

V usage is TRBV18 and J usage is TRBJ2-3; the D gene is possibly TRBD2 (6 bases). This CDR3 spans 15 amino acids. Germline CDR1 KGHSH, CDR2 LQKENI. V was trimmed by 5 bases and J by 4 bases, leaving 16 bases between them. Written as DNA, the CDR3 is TGTGCCAGCTCAACTAGCAGAAGAGGCCCAGATACGCAGTATTTT. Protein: CASSTSRRGPDTQYF.

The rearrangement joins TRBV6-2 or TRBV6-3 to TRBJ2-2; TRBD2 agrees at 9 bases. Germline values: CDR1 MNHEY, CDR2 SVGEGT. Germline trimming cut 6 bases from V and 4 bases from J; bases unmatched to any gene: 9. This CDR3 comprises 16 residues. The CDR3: CASSPLAGVFTGELFF. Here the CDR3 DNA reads TGTGCCAGCAGCCCTTTAGCGGGGGTATTCACCGGGGAGCTGTTTTTT.

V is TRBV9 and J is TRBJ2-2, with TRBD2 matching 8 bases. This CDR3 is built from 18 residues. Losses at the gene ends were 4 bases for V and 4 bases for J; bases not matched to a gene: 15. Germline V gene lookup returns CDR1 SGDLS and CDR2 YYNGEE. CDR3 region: CASSPREGRGVATGELFF. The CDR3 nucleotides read TGTGCCAGCAGCCCACGCGAAGGGCGGGGGGTCGCCACCGGGGAGCTGTTTTTT.

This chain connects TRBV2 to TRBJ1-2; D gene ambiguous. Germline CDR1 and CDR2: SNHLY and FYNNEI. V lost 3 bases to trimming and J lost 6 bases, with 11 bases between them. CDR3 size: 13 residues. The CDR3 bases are TGTGCCAGCAGTGACCCAGAGGCCCATGGCTACACCTTC. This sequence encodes CASSDPEAHGYTF.

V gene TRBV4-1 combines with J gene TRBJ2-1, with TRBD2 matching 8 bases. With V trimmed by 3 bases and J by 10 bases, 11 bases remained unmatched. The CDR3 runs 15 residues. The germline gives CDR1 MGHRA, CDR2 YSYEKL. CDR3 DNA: TGCGCCAGCAGCCACGGGGGGGTGACCCTAAAGGAGCAGTTCTTC. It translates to CASSHGGVTLKEQFF.

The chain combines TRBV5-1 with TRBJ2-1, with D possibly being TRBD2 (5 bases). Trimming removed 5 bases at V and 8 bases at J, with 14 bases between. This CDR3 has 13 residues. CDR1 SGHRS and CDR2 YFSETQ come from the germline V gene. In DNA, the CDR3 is TGCGCCAGCAGTAATGGAGCGGTTGATGAGCAGTTCTTC. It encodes CASSNGAVDEQFF.

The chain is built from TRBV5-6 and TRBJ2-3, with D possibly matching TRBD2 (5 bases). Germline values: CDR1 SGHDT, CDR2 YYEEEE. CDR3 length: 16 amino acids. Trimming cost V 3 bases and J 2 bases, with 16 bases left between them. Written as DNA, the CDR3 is TGTGCCAGCAGCTGGGTGGACCTAGCACCCACAGATACGCAGTATTTT. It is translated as CASSWVDLAPTDTQYF.

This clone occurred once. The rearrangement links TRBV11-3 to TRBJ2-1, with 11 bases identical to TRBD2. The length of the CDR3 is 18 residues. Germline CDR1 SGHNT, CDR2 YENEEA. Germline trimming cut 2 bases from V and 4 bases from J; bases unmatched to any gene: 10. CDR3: CASSLSGPVAGGYNEQFF. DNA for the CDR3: TGTGCCAGCAGCTTATCAGGACCTGTAGCGGGGGGGTACAATGAGCAGTTCTTC.

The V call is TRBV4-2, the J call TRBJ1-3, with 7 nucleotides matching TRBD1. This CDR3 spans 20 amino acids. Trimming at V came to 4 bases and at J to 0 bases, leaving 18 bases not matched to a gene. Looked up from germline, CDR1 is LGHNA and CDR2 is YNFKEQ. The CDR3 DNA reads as TGTGCCAGCAGCCTAAAAATACAGGGGTTGGATAGTGGCTCTGGAAACACCATATATTTT. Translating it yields CASSLKIQGLDSGSGNTIYF.

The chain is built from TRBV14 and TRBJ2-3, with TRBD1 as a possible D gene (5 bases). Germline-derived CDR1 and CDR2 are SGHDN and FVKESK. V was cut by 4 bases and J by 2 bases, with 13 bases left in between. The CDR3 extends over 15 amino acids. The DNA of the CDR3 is TGTGCCAGCAGCCTGTACGGCAGGGCCACAGATACGCAGTATTTT. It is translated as CASSLYGRATDTQYF.

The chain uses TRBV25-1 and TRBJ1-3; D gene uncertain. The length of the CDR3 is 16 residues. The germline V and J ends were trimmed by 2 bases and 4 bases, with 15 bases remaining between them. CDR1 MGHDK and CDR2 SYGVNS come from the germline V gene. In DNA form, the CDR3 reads TGTGCCAGCAGTGAACACCGGAGGGCTTCAGGAAACACCATATATTTT. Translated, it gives CASSEHRRASGNTIYF.